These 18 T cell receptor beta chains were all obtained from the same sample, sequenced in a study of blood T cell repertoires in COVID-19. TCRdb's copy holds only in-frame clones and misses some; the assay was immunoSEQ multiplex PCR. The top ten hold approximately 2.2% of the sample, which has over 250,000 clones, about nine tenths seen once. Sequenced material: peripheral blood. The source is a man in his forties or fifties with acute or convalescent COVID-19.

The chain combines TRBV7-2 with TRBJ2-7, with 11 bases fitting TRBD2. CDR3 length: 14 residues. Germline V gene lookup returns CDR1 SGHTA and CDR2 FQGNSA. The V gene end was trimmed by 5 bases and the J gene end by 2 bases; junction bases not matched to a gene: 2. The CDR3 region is CASSVSGGAYEQYF. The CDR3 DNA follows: TGTGCCAGCAGCGTTAGCGGGGGGGCCTACGAGCAGTACTTC.

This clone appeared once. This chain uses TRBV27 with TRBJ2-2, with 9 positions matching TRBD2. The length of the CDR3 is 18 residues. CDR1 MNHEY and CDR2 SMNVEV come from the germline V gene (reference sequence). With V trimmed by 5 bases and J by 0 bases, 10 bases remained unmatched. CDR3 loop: CASSHSGGRVANTGELFF. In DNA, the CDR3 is TGTGCCAGCAGTCATAGCGGGGGCCGGGTTGCGAACACCGGGGAGCTGTTTTTT.

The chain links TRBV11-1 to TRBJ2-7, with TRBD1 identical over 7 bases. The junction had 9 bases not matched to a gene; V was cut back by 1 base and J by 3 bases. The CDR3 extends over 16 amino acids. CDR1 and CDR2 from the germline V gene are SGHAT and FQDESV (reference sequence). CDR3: CASSLVTGQVFYEQYF. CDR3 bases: TGTGCCAGCAGCTTAGTTACTGGACAGGTCTTCTACGAGCAGTACTTC.

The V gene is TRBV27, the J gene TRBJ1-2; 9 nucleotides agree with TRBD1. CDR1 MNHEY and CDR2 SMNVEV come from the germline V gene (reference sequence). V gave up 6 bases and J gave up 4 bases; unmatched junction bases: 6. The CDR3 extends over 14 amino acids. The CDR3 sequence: CASSPGQGTYGYTF. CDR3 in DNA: TGTGCCAGCAGCCCCGGACAGGGGACCTATGGCTACACCTTC.

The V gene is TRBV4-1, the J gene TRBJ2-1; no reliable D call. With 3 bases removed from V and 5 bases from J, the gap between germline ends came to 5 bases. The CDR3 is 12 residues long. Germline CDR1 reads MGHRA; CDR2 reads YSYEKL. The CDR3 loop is CASSHPNNEQFF. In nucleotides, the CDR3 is TGCGCCAGCAGCCATCCCAACAATGAGCAGTTCTTC.

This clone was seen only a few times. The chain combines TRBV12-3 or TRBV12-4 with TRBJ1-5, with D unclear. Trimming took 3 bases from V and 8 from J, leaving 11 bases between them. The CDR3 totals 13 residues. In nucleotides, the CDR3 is TGTGCCAGCAGTTTTGGGTCGGGAAAGCCCCAGCATTTT. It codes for CASSFGSGKPQHF.

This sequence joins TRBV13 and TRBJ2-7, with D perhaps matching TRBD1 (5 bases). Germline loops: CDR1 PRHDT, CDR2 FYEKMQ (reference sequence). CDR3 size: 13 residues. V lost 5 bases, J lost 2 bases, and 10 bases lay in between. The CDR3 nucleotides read TGTGCCAGCAGCATTCTGGGGCCCTACGAGCAGTACTTC. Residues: CASSILGPYEQYF.

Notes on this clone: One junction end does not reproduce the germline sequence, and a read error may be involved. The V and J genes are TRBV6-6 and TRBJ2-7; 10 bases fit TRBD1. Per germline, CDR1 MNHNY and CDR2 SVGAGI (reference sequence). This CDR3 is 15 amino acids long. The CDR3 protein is CASSYPGQGTYEQYF. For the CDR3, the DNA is TGTGCCAGCAGTTACCCGGGACAGGGGACCTATGAGCAGTACTTC.

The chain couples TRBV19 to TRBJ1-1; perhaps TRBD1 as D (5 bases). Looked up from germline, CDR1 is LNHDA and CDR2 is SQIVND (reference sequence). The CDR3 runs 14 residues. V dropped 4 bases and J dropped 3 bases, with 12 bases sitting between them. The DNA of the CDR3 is TGTGCCAGTAGTACCGGAGACAGACACACTGAAGCTTTCTTT. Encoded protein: CASSTGDRHTEAFF. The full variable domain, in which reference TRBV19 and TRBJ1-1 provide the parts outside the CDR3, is DGGITQSPKYLFRKEGQNVTLSCEQNLNHDAMYWYRQDPGQGLRLIYYSQIVNDFQKGDIAEGYSVSREKKESFPLTVTSAQKNPTAFYLCASSTGDRHTEAFFGQGTRLTVV.

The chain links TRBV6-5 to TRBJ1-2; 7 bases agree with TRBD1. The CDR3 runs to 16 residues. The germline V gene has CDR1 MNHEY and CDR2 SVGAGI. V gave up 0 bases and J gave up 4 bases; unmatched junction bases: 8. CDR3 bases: TGTGCCAGCAGTTACTCGACCCGCGGGACAGTCTATGGCTACACCTTC. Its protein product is CASSYSTRGTVYGYTF.

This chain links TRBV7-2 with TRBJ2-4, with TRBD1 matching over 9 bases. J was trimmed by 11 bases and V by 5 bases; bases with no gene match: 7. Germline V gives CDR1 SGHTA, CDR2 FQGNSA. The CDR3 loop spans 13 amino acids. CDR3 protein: CASSAGQGLVQYF. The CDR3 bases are TGTGCCAGCAGCGCGGGACAGGGTTTAGTTCAGTACTTC.

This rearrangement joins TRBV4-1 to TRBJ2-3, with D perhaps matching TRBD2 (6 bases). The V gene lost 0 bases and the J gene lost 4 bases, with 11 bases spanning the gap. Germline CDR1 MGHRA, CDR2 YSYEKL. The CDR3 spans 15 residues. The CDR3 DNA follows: TGCGCCAGCAGCCAAGATGGGCTAGCGCCAGATACGCAGTATTTT. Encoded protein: CASSQDGLAPDTQYF.

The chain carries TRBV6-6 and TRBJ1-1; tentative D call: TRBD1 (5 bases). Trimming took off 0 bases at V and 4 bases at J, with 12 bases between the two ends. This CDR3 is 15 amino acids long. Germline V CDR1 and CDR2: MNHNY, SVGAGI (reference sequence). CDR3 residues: CASSYSPGHGTEAFF. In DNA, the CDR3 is TGTGCCAGCAGTTACTCCCCAGGGCACGGCACTGAAGCTTTCTTT.

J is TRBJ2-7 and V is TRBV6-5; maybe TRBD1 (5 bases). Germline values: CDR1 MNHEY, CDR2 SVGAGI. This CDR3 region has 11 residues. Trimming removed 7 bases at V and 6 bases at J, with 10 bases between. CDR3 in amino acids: CASNAGFEQYF. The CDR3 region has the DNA TGTGCCAGCAACGCAGGGTTCGAGCAGTACTTC.

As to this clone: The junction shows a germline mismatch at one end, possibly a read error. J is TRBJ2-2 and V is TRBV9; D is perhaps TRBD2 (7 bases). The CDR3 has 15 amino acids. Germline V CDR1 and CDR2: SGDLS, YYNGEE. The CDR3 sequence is CARSGRGRGTGELFF. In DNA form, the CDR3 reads TGTGCCCGCAGCGGAAGGGGGAGGGGGACCGGGGAGCTGTTTTTT. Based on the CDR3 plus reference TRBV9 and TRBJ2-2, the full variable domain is DSGVTQTPKHLITATGQRVTLRCSPRSGDLSVYWYQQSLDQGLQFLIQYYNGEERAKGNILERFSAQQFPDLHSELNLSSLELGDSALYFCARSGRGRGTGELFFGEGSRLTVL.

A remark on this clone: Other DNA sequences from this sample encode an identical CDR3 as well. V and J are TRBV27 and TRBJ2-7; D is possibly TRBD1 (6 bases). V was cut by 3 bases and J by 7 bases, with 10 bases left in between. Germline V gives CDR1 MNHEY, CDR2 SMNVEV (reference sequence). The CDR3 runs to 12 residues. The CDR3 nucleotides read TGTGCCAGCAGTTTGCGAGGGGGTGAGCAGTACTTC. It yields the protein CASSLRGGEQYF.

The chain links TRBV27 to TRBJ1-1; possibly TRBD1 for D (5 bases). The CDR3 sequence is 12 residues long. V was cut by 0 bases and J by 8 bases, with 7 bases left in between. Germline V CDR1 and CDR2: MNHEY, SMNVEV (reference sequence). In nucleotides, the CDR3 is TGTGCCAGCAGTTTATCCGCAGGGGAAGCTTTCTTT. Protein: CASSLSAGEAFF.

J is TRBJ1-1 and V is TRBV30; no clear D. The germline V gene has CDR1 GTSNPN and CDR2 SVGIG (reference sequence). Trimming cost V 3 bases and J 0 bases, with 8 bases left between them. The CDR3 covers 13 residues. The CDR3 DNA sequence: TGTGCCTGGAGAAGAGGGATGAACACTGAAGCTTTCTTT. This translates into CAWRRGMNTEAFF.